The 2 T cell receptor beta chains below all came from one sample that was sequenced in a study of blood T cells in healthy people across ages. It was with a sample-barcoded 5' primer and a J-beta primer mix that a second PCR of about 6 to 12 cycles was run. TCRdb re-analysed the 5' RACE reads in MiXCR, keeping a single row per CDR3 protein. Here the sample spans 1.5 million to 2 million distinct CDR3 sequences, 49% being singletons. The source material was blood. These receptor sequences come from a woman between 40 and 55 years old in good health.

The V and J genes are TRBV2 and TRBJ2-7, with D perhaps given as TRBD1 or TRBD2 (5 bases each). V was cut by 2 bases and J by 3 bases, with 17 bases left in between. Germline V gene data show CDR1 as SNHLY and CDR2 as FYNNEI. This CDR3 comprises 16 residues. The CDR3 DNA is TGTGCCAGCAGTGAAAGACTCGGGACGCCTAACTACGAGCAGTACTTC. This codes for CASSERLGTPNYEQYF. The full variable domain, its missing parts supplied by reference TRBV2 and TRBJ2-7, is EPEVTQTPSHQVTQMGQEVILRCVPISNHLYFYWYRQILGQKVEFLVSFYNNEISEKSEIFDDQFSVERPDGSNFTLKIRSTKLEDSAMYFCASSERLGTPNYEQYFGPGTRLTVT.

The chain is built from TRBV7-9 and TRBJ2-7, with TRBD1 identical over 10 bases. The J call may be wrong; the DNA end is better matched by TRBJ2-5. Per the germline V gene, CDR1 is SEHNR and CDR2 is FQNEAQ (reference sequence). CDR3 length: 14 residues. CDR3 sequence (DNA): TGTGCCAGCATCGATACGGACAGGGGGGAGACCCAGTACTTC. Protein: CASIDTDRGETQYF.